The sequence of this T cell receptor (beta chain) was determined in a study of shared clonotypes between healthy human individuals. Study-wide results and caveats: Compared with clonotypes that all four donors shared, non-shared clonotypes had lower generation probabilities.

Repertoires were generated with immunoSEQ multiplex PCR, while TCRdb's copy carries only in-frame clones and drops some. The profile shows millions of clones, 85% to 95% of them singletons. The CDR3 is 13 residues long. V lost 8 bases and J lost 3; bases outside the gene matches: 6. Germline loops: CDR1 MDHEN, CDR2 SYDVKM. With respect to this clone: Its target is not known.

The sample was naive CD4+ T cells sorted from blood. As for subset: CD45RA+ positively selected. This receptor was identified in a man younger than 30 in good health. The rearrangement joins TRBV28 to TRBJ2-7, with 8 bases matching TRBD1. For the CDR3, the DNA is TGTGCCAGCGGGGGGACAGGACACTACGAGCAGTACTTC. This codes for CASGGTGHYEQYF.